This T cell receptor (beta chain) was identified in a study of cytomegalovirus exposure and HLA in healthy donors. Study outcomes and limitations: Among TCR beta chains, those listed as cytomegalovirus-associated numbered roughly 150.

Clones were sequenced by immunoSEQ multiplex PCR, and TCRdb holds only the in-frame ones, with some missing. The sample shows tens of thousands of clones, approximately 91% of them seen only once. On this clone: Its antigen is not identified.

The germline V gene encodes CDR1 KGHSH and CDR2 LQKENI. V was cut by 3 bases and J by 2 bases, with 19 bases left in between. The CDR3 consists of 17 residues. The chain combines TRBV18 with TRBJ1-1; TRBD1 might be the D (6 bases). The TCR was taken from a man aged 25 to 40 in good health and CMV-seronegative. What was sequenced was PBMCs. The CDR3: CASSPFDRRNRNTEAFF. In nucleotides, the CDR3 is TGTGCCAGCTCACCTTTCGACAGGCGGAATAGAAACACTGAAGCTTTCTTT.